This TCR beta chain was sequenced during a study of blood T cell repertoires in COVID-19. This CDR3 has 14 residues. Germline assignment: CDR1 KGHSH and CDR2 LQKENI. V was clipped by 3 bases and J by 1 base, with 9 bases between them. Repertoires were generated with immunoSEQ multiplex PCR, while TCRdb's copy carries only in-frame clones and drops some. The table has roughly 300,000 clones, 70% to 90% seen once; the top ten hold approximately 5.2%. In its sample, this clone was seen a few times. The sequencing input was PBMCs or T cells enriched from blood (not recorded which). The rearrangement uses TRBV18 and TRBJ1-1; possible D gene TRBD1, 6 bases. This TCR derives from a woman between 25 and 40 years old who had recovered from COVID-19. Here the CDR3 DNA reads TGTGCCAGCTCACCGGGACAAGCGAACACTGAAGCTTTCTTT. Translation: CASSPGQANTEAFF.